This T cell receptor beta chain originates from a study of blood T cells in healthy people across ages (dated by TCRdb to the mid-2010s). Regarding the study in general: In model experiments, template switching captured about one uniquely barcoded TCR beta cDNA molecule for every two T cells. Age-related changes in TCR beta repertoire diversity were measured in the study by deep sequencing normalized with unique cDNA molecular identifiers. To avoid experimental bias, donors of different ages were spread randomly across the sequencing lanes. For two donors (one aged 18 to 29 and one aged 80 or older), the study analyzed two additional independent replicas of 1 million unique cDNA reads from the same blood draw. Four age groups were formed from the donors: young (average approximately 15 years), middle-aged (approximately 39), aged (62) and long-lived (roughly 88). General conclusions and limits of the study: Since profiling was done on bulk unsorted PBMCs, naive and antigen-experienced compartments could not be conclusively compared. As age increased, observed TCR beta diversity per million T cells dropped in a roughly linear way, and a significant reduction was already evident by age 40. Estimates of total diversity based on one million sequenced T cells were regarded as lower bounds and as underestimates. Compared with the aged group, more naive CD4+ T cells, fewer expanded clones and increased TCR diversity were shown by the long-lived group, suggesting age selection. Because the CMV infection status of the donors was unknown, age-related changes in expanded clonotypes may potentially have been confounded. There was a strong correlation between observed TCR beta diversity and the percentage of naive T cells measured by flow cytometry.

Donors were approximately 42 systemically healthy Caucasian individuals from Russia aged roughly 6 to 95 years. Each donor gave around 9 milliliters of peripheral blood, collected into EDTA-treated Vacutainer tubes. Ficoll-Paque density-gradient centrifugation was used to isolate PBMCs, with at least 6.5 million obtained per sample. Trizol reagent was used to extract total RNA from the PBMCs, yielding at least 6 micrograms per sample. The percentages of naive CD45RAhigh/CD27high T cells were determined by flow cytometry on a PBMC aliquot from every donor. Receptor amplification or capture employed 5' RACE. The reads were generated on an Illumina HiSeq 2500. The second PCR ran for roughly 6 to 11 cycles and used a J-beta primer mix along with a sample-barcoded 5' primer. Each TCR beta cDNA molecule received a unique molecular identifier from a template-switch 5' adaptor carrying 12 random nucleotides. Each sample yielded at least 2.5 million CDR3-containing paired-end reads. All of the RNA was converted into first-strand cDNA using the Mint cDNA synthesis kit, with a TRBC-specific oligonucleotide serving as the primer. After uracil-DNA glycosylase treatment, a first 18-cycle PCR used universal primers M1SS and BC2_uni_R on all cDNA. In the source study's methods: Each sample was normalized by randomly selecting 1 million high-quality reads, each carrying a distinct molecular identifier. Reads sharing molecular identifiers were discarded rather than binned into consensus sequences. MiTCR, set to a Q25 quality threshold and the strictest error-elimination algorithm, was used for CDR3 identification, clonotype clustering and error correction. A nonparametric unseen species model with Euler transformation was used to estimate lower-bound total TCR beta diversity. Starting from the raw public reads, TCRdb applied fastp trimming at Q25, assembled clones with MiXCR and retained in-frame beta chains. Entries that share a CDR3 protein sequence are merged under the most common genes and DNA. For this entry, the V and J calls and clone size follow TCRdb and not the study's own pipeline. The sample data list some 640,000 distinct CDR3 sequences, and 25% to 30% of these were observed just once. The top ten clones comprise 15% to 19% of the sample.

This clonotype was recorded at least ten times. Its antigen remains unidentified. No per-base quality is available; no much larger clone lies one base away. The sequence was collected from a woman aged 80 or over in good health. Sequencing used blood.

Read as DNA, the sequence is TGTGCCAGCAGCATCGGACAGGGGAGCACAGATACGCAGTATTTT. Its translation reads: CASSIGQGSTDTQYF. The chain joins TRBV7-2 to TRBJ2-3; TRBD1 fits 9 bases in the junction. Trimmed from V: 5 bases; trimmed from J: 0 bases; junction bases lacking a gene match: 3. Inclusive of the bounding cysteine and phenylalanine, the CDR3 is 15 residues long. Just CDR3 DNA is preserved here, 45 bases in frame from base 1. As encoded in the germline V gene, CDR1 is SGHTA while CDR2 is FQGNSA.